This TCR beta chain was recovered during a study of response to subunit inactivated influenza vaccine. TCRdb itself ran the RT-PCR reads through MiXCR, one entry per CDR3 protein. The sample has hundreds of thousands of distinct CDR3 sequences, approximately 17% seen once. CDR1 is ENHRY, CDR2 SYGVKD, per germline. CDR3 length: 15 amino acids. The V gene lost 0 bases and the J gene lost 1 base, with 10 bases spanning the gap. The V call is TRBV10-3, the J call TRBJ2-7; D is unresolved. Sequenced material: PBMCs from blood, taken 5 to 6 days after vaccination. The sequence was obtained from a man aged 50-59 years who received an inactivated influenza vaccine. CDR3 protein: CAISESLVQSYEQYF. The DNA of the CDR3 is TGTGCCATCAGTGAGTCGTTGGTACAATCCTACGAGCAGTACTTC.